Shown below are 13 T cell receptor beta chains from a single sample sequenced in a study of CD8 T cells in Susac syndrome. Random hexamers were used to reverse transcribe an amount of roughly 0.5 to 1 ug RNA. MiXCR, applied by TCRdb to the immunoSEQ multiplex PCR reads, yields one record per CDR3 protein. The sample records approximately 190,000 distinct CDR3 sequences, around 93% being singletons. Specimen: CD8+ T cells from PBMCs. These receptors were collected from a human donor with Susac syndrome.

The chain employs TRBV4-1 and TRBJ1-2, with D unresolved. Trimming stripped 2 bases from V and 2 bases from J, with 12 bases between. This CDR3 has 15 amino acids. CDR1 MGHRA and CDR2 YSYEKL come from the germline V gene. The CDR3 protein is CASSQIGLANYGYTF. As DNA, the CDR3 is TGCGCCAGCAGCCAAATAGGTTTGGCAAACTATGGCTACACCTTC.

Only one count was recorded for this clonotype. V and J are TRBV9 and TRBJ2-1, with 10 positions matching TRBD2. V shed 0 bases, J shed 4 bases, and the junction held 10 bases outside the gene matches. The CDR3 length is 18 residues. CDR1 is SGDLS and CDR2 is YYNGEE in the germline V gene. CDR3 residues: CASSVGLPAGGPYNEQFF. CDR3 sequence (DNA): TGTGCCAGCAGCGTAGGCCTTCCAGCGGGAGGGCCGTACAATGAGCAGTTCTTC. Supplemented by reference TRBV9 and TRBJ2-1, the full variable domain reads DSGVTQTPKHLITATGQRVTLRCSPRSGDLSVYWYQQSLDQGLQFLIQYYNGEERAKGNILERFSAQQFPDLHSELNLSSLELGDSALYFCASSVGLPAGGPYNEQFFGPGTRLTVL.

V and J are TRBV7-9 and TRBJ2-7; 11 bases are a match to TRBD2. After removal of 7 bases from V and 3 bases from J, the junction contained 2 bases not matched to a gene. In germline, CDR1 is SEHNR, CDR2 FQNEAQ (reference sequence). This CDR3 has 13 amino acids. The CDR3 is CASIAGGSYEQYF. The CDR3 bases are TGTGCCAGCATAGCGGGAGGGAGCTACGAGCAGTACTTC.

The J gene is TRBJ2-4, the V gene TRBV4-1, with D uncertain. CDR3 length equals 15 residues. Germline CDR1 is MGHRA and CDR2 is YSYEKL. V was trimmed by 1 base and J by 7 bases, leaving 14 bases between them. The DNA of the CDR3 is TGCGCCAGCAGCCAAGCCGTCGGAAACCCCAACATTCAGTACTTC. Translating it yields CASSQAVGNPNIQYF.

The chain couples TRBV7-6 to TRBJ2-1; TRBD2 aligns across 8 bases. The CDR3 consists of 16 residues. The trim removed 0 bases at V and 2 bases at J, leaving 3 bases unmatched. The germline CDR1 and CDR2 sequences are SGHVS and FNYEAQ. CDR3 bases: TGTGCCAGCAGCTTAGCGCCAGCGGGGGCCTACAATGAGCAGTTCTTC. Protein: CASSLAPAGAYNEQFF.

The V call is TRBV19, the J call TRBJ2-2; 13 bases are a match to TRBD2. There are 14 residues in the CDR3. CDR1 is LNHDA, CDR2 SQIVND, per germline (reference sequence). V dropped 8 bases and J dropped 9; count of bases not matched to a gene: 6. CDR3 loop: CASSTSGRARELFF. The CDR3, as DNA: TGTGCCAGTTCAACTAGCGGGAGGGCCCGGGAGCTGTTTTTT.

The rearrangement uses TRBV7-9 and TRBJ1-1, with D unclear. This CDR3 has 17 residues. The germline V gene encodes CDR1 SEHNR and CDR2 FQNEAQ (reference sequence). Trimming removed 4 bases at V and 3 bases at J, with 21 bases between. This CDR3 reads CASSSPYAPKEDTEAFF. CDR3 bases: TGTGCCAGCAGCTCCCCGTATGCTCCTAAGGAGGACACTGAAGCTTTCTTT.

V and J are TRBV15 and TRBJ2-5; D is unclear. The CDR3 is 12 residues long. Germline CDR1 and CDR2: LNHNV and YYDKDF (reference sequence). Trimming took off 0 bases at V and 4 bases at J, with 3 bases between the two ends. CDR3 protein: CATSRDSETQYF. In DNA form, the CDR3 reads TGTGCCACCAGCAGAGATTCAGAGACCCAGTACTTC.

The rearrangement uses TRBV10-3 and TRBJ1-1, with D unclear. Trimming cost V 4 bases and J 4 bases, with 16 bases left between them. CDR3 length: 15 residues. Germline V gene lookup returns CDR1 ENHRY and CDR2 SYGVKD. As DNA, the CDR3 is TGTGCCATCAGTGGCCCCAGCGGCGCCAGCACTGAAGCTTTCTTT. Its protein product is CAISGPSGASTEAFF.

The genes are TRBV7-8 and TRBJ2-2, with TRBD2 as a possible D gene (5 bases). CDR3 length: 19 amino acids. The V end lost 5 bases, the J end lost 0 bases, and 22 bases lay between the germline ends. Germline values: CDR1 SGHVS, CDR2 FQNEAQ. The CDR3 DNA sequence: TGTGCCAGCAGCGTCGGGGTATGGCGGGCCCGATCGAACACCGGGGAGCTGTTTTTT. Protein: CASSVGVWRARSNTGELFF. Looking up the rest from reference TRBV7-8 and TRBJ2-2 gives the full variable domain: GAGVSQSPRYKVAKRGQDVALRCDPISGHVSLFWYQQALGQGPEFLTYFQNEAQLDKSGLPSDRFFAERPEGSVSTLKIQRTQQEDSAVYLCASSVGVWRARSNTGELFFGEGSRLTVL.

The rearrangement links TRBV7-9 to TRBJ2-3; 10 nucleotides match TRBD1. Germline CDR1 is SEHNR and CDR2 is FQNEAQ (reference sequence). Unmatched junction bases numbered 7, after V lost 5 bases and J lost 5 bases. This CDR3 contains 15 residues. The DNA of the CDR3 is TGTGCCAGCAGCACCCGACAGGGGGCTTTAGATACGCAGTATTTT. Protein sequence: CASSTRQGALDTQYF.

V is TRBV5-6 and J is TRBJ2-3; 9 nucleotides agree with TRBD1. Germline CDR1 reads SGHDT; CDR2 reads YYEEEE. This CDR3 has 14 amino acids. The junction had 5 bases not matched to a gene; V was cut back by 5 bases and J by 4 bases. The CDR3 spells CASRRTGVPDTQYF. The DNA for the CDR3 is TGTGCCAGCAGAAGGACAGGGGTCCCAGATACGCAGTATTTT. The whole variable domain, remainder taken from reference TRBV5-6 and TRBJ2-3, is DAGVTQSPTHLIKTRGQQVTLRCSPKSGHDTVSWYQQALGQGPQFIFQYYEEEERQRGNFPDRFSGHQFPNYSSELNVNALLLGDSALYLCASRRTGVPDTQYFGPGTRLTVL.

The chain uses TRBV7-9 and TRBJ2-2; D is ambiguous. This CDR3 comprises 14 residues. The V gene's germline CDR1 is SEHNR and CDR2 FQNEAQ (reference sequence). Trimming took 5 bases from V and 4 from J, leaving 11 bases between them. The CDR3 bases are TGTGCCAGCAGCCCGCCTCAACGCACCGGGGAGCTGTTTTTT. Encoded protein: CASSPPQRTGELFF.